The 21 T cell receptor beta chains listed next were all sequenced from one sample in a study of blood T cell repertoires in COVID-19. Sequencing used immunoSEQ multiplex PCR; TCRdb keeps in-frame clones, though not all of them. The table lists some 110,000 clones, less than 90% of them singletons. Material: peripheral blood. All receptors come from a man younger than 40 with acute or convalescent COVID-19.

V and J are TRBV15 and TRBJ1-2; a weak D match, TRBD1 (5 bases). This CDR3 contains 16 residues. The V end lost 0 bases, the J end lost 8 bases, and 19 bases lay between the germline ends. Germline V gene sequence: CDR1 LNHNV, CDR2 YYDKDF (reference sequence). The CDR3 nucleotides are TGTGCCACCAGCAGAGATATCCGGGGGGACCCCTGGGGCTACACCTTC. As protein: CATSRDIRGDPWGYTF.

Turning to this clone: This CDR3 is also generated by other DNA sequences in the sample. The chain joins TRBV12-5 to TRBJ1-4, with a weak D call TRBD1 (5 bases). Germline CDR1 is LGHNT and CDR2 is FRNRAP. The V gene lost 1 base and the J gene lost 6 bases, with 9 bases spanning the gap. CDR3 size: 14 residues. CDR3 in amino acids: CASGLGQGDEKLFF. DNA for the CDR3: TGTGCTAGTGGTTTGGGCCAGGGTGATGAAAAACTGTTTTTT.

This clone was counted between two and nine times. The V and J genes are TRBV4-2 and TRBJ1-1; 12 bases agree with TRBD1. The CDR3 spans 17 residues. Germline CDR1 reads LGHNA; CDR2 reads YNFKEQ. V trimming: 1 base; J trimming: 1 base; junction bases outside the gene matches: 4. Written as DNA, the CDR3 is TGTGCCAGCAGCCAAGTGGGACAGGGGGCAGGGAACACTGAAGCTTTCTTT. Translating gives CASSQVGQGAGNTEAFF.

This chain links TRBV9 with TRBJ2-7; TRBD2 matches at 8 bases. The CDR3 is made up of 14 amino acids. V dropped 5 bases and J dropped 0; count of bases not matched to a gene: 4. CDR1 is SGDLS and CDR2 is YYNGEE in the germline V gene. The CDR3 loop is CASSAGGLSYEQYF. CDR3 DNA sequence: TGTGCCAGCAGTGCGGGGGGACTCTCCTACGAGCAGTACTTC.

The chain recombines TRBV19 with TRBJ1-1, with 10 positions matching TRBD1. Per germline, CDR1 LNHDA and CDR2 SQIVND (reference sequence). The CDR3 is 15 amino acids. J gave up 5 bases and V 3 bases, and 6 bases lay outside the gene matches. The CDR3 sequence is CASSITGTGETEAFF. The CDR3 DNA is TGTGCCAGTAGTATTACCGGGACAGGGGAAACTGAAGCTTTCTTT. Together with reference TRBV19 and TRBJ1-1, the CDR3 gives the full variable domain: DGGITQSPKYLFRKEGQNVTLSCEQNLNHDAMYWYRQDPGQGLRLIYYSQIVNDFQKGDIAEGYSVSREKKESFPLTVTSAQKNPTAFYLCASSITGTGETEAFFGQGTRLTVV.

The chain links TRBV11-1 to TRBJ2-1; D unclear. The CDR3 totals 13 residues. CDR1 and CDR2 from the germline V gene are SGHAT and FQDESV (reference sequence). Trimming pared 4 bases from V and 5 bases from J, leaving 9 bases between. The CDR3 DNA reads TGTGCCAGCAGCTCTAGGATCCACAATGAGCAGTTCTTC. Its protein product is CASSSRIHNEQFF.

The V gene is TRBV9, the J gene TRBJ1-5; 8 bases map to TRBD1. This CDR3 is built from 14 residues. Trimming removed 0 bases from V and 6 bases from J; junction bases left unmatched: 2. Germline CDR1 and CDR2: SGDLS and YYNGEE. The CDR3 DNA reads TGTGCCAGCAGCGTAGGACAGGGGATTCAGCCCCAGCATTTT. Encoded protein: CASSVGQGIQPQHF.

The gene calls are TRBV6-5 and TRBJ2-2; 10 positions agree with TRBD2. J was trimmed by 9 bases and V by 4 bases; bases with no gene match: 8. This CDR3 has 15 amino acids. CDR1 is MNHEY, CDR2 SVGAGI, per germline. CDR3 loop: CASSSSGGGRRELFF. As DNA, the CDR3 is TGTGCCAGCAGTTCCAGCGGGGGGGGCAGGCGGGAGCTGTTTTTT.

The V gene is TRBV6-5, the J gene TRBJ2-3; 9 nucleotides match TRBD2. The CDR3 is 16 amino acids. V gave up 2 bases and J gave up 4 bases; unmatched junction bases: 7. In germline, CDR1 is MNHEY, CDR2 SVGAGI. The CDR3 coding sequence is TGTGCCAGCAGTTACGGTAGCGGGAGTTCTTCAGATACGCAGTATTTT. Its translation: CASSYGSGSSSDTQYF.

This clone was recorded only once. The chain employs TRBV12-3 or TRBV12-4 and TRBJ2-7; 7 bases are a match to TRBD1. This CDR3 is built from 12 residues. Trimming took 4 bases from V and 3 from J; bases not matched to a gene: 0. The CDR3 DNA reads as TGTGCCAGCAGTTGGACAGGCTACGAGCAGTACTTC. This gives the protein CASSWTGYEQYF.

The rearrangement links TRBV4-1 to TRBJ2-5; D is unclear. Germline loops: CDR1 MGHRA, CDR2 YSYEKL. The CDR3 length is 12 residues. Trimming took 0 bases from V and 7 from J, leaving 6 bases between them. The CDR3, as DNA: TGCGCCAGCAGCCAAGATCCGGGGACCCAGTACTTC. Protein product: CASSQDPGTQYF.

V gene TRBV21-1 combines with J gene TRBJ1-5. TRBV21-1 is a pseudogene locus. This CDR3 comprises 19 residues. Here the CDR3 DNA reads TGTGCCAGCAGCAAAGCGCGATTCCATGGTCCGGTGTCGTATCAGCCCCAGCATTTT. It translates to CASSKARFHGPVSYQPQHF.

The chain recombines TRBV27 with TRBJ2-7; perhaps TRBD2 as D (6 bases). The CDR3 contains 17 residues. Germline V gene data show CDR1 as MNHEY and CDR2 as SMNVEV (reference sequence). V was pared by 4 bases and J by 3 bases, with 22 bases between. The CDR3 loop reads CASSSPPQGGDLYEQYV. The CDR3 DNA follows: TGTGCCAGCAGTTCCCCCCCCCAGGGAGGTGACCTCTACGAGCAGTACGTC.

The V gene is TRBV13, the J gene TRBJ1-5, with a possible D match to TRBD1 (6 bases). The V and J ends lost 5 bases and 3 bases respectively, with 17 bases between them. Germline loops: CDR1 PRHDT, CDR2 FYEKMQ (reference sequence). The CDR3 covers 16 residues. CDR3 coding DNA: TGTGCCAGCAGCCCAGGGACATTAGGGGACAATCAGCCCCAGCATTTT. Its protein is CASSPGTLGDNQPQHF.

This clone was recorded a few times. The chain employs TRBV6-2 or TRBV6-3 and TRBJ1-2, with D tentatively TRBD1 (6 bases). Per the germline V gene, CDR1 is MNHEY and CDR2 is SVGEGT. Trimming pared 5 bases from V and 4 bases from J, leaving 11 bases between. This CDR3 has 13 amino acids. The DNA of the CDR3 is TGTGCCAGCAGTGATGGACAGCCCTATGGCTACACCTTC. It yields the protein CASSDGQPYGYTF.

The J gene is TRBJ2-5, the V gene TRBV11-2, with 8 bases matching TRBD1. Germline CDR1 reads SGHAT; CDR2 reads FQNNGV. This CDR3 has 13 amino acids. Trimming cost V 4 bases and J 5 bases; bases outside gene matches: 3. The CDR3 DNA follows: TGTGCCAGCAGCTCGGACAGGGCGGAGACCCAGTACTTC. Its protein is CASSSDRAETQYF.

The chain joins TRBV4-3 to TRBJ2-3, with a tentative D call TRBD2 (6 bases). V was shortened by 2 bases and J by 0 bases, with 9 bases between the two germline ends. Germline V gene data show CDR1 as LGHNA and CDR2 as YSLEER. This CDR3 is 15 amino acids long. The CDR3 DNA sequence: TGCGCCAGCAGCCAAAGAGGAGGGAGCACAGATACGCAGTATTTT. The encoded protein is CASSQRGGSTDTQYF.

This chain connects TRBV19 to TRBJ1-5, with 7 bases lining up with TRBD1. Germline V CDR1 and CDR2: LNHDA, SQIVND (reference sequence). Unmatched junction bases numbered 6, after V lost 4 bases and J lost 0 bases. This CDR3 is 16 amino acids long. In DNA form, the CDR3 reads TGTGCCAGTAGTACGCGGGACAGATTTAGCAATCAGCCCCAGCATTTT. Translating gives CASSTRDRFSNQPQHF. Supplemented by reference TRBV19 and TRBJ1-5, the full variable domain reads DGGITQSPKYLFRKEGQNVTLSCEQNLNHDAMYWYRQDPGQGLRLIYYSQIVNDFQKGDIAEGYSVSREKKESFPLTVTSAQKNPTAFYLCASSTRDRFSNQPQHFGDGTRLSIL.

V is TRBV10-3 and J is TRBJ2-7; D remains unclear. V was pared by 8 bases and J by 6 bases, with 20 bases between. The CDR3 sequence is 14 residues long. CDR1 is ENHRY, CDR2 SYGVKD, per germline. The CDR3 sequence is CAIGSQAQEGEQYF. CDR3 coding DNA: TGTGCCATCGGTTCCCAGGCCCAGGAAGGCGAGCAGTACTTC.

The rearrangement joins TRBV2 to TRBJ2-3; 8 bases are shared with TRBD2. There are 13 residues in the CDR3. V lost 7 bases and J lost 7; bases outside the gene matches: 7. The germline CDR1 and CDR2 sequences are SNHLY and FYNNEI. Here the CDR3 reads CASTQSGRNTQYF. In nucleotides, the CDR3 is TGTGCCAGCACTCAGAGCGGGAGAAATACGCAGTATTTT.

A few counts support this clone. The CDR3 bases are TGTGCCAGCAGCTCAGGGACAGGGGCTCTTGGCTACACCTTC. It specifies CASSSGTGALGYTF. The V gene is TRBV5-6, the J gene TRBJ1-2; 10 bases align to TRBD1. CDR1 and CDR2 from the germline V gene are SGHDT and YYEEEE. This CDR3 has 14 residues. Losses at the gene ends were 3 bases for V and 7 bases for J; bases not matched to a gene: 6.